The text below deals with one TCR beta chain. Its matching antigen is unknown. The data are from a study of T cell responses to AZD1222 COVID-19 vaccine. The wider study: Second-dose intervals of approximately 4 or approximately 12 weeks were pooled. Study outcomes and limitations: There were repertoire samples only from the period after the peak T cell response.

CDR1 and CDR2 from the germline V gene are MDHEN and SYDVKM. There are 14 residues in the CDR3. V was shortened by 6 bases and J by 4 bases, with 15 bases between the two germline ends. Profiled with immunoSEQ multiplex PCR; TCRdb holds only in-frame clones, not every one. The sample records about 120,000 clones, over 75% being singletons. The sequence was obtained from an adult in good health. The J gene is TRBJ1-2, the V gene TRBV28; possible D gene TRBD1, 6 bases. The sequences come from peripheral blood, collected on day 0 of AZD1222 vaccination. The CDR3 DNA reads TGTGCCAGCAGGATACAGGGAGTCGGCTATGGCTACACCTTC. Protein sequence: CASRIQGVGYGYTF.